The 27 T cell receptor beta chains below all came from one sample that was sequenced in a study of response to subunit inactivated influenza vaccine. TCRdb reprocessed the RT-PCR reads with MiXCR, giving one entry per CDR3 protein. Found here are approximately 200,000 distinct CDR3 sequences, under 15% of them singletons; the top ten hold approximately 27%. Sequencing used CD8+ T cells sorted from PBMCs, obtained approximately 5 days after vaccination. All receptors come from a man between 45 and 60 years old who received an inactivated influenza vaccine.

The chain joins TRBV15 to TRBJ2-2; no clear D. Germline CDR1 is LNHNV and CDR2 is YYDKDF (reference sequence). Trimming pared 1 base from V and 5 bases from J, leaving 5 bases between. This CDR3 has 13 amino acids. The CDR3 region has the DNA TGTGCCACCAGCAGAGCGGTGACCGGGGAGCTGTTTTTT. Protein product: CATSRAVTGELFF. The full variable domain, its missing parts supplied by reference TRBV15 and TRBJ2-2, is DAMVIQNPRYQVTQFGKPVTLSCSQTLNHNVMYWYQQKSSQAPKLLFHYYDKDFNNEADTPDNFQSRRPNTSFCFLDIRSPGLGDTAMYLCATSRAVTGELFFGEGSRLTVL.

This chain's CDR3 is CATSSLSGRHNEQFF. The DNA of the CDR3 is TGTGCCACCAGCAGTTTAAGCGGGAGGCACAATGAGCAGTTCTTC. The J gene is TRBJ2-1, the V gene TRBV15; TRBD2 agrees at 9 bases. CDR3 length: 15 amino acids. Per the germline V gene, CDR1 is LNHNV and CDR2 is YYDKDF (reference sequence). The V and J ends lost 3 bases and 5 bases, in that order; junction bases with no gene match: 5. Based on the CDR3 plus reference TRBV15 and TRBJ2-1, the full variable domain is DAMVIQNPRYQVTQFGKPVTLSCSQTLNHNVMYWYQQKSSQAPKLLFHYYDKDFNNEADTPDNFQSRRPNTSFCFLDIRSPGLGDTAMYLCATSSLSGRHNEQFFGPGTRLTVL.

V and J are TRBV28 and TRBJ2-7, with D unclear. V lost 2 bases, J lost 6 bases, and 8 bases lay in between. Germline V gene data show CDR1 as MDHEN and CDR2 as SYDVKM. The length of the CDR3 is 12 residues. As DNA, the CDR3 is TGTGCCAGCAGTTTAAGTTCGGCCGAGCAGTACTTC. Translated, it gives CASSLSSAEQYF.

The rearrangement links TRBV15 to TRBJ2-3; TRBD2 might be the D (6 bases). The CDR3 length is 16 residues. Trimming shortened V by 2 bases and J by 2 bases, and 14 bases separated the two germline ends. Germline V gene sequence: CDR1 LNHNV, CDR2 YYDKDF (reference sequence). CDR3 amino acids: CATSRKRELPTDTQYF. The CDR3 region has the DNA TGTGCCACCAGCAGAAAACGGGAGTTACCCACAGATACGCAGTATTTT.

This clonotype was seen a few times. The J gene is TRBJ1-4, the V gene TRBV7-8; D is unclear. CDR1 SGHVS and CDR2 FQNEAQ come from the germline V gene. The CDR3 contains 15 residues. The germline V and J ends were trimmed by 5 bases and 5 bases, with 15 bases remaining between them. The chain's CDR3 is CASSRAEAVNEKLFF. The CDR3, as DNA: TGTGCCAGCAGCCGTGCAGAGGCGGTCAATGAAAAACTGTTTTTT.

The chain is built from TRBV11-3 and TRBJ2-1, with D unclear. CDR3 length: 15 residues. Looked up from germline, CDR1 is SGHNT and CDR2 is YENEEA. V was clipped by 2 bases and J by 0 bases, with 8 bases between them. The CDR3 region is CASSLRYSSYNEQFF. CDR3 DNA sequence: TGTGCCAGCAGCTTACGTTATAGCTCCTACAATGAGCAGTTCTTC. The full variable domain, its missing parts supplied by reference TRBV11-3 and TRBJ2-1, is EAGVVQSPRYKIIEKKQPVAFWCNPISGHNTLYWYLQNLGQGPELLIRYENEEAVDDSQLPKDRFSAERLKGVDSTLKIQPAELGDSAVYLCASSLRYSSYNEQFFGPGTRLTVL.

This clonotype turned up a few times. In DNA, the CDR3 is TGTGCCAGCAGCTACGGGGGTAACAATGAGCAGTTCTTC. Protein product: CASSYGGNNEQFF. The rearrangement uses TRBV13 and TRBJ2-1; D possibly corresponds to TRBD2 (6 bases). The V end was cut by 4 bases, the J end by 5 bases, with 9 bases between. Germline CDR1 is PRHDT and CDR2 is FYEKMQ (reference sequence). CDR3 length: 13 residues.

The V and J genes are TRBV11-1 and TRBJ2-7, with D possibly TRBD1 on 6 matching bases. The ends were cut back, 7 bases at V and 2 bases at J, with 15 bases in the middle. This CDR3 has 14 amino acids. Per germline, CDR1 SGHAT and CDR2 FQDESV (reference sequence). The CDR3 DNA is TGTGCCAGCACCAAACAGGGAGTCGCCTACGAGCAGTACTTC. Translating it yields CASTKQGVAYEQYF.

This clonotype came up a few times. The rearrangement uses TRBV11-2 and TRBJ2-3; 7 bases map to TRBD1. The CDR3 is 15 residues long. Trimming removed 6 bases from V and 2 bases from J; junction bases left unmatched: 8. CDR1 SGHAT and CDR2 FQNNGV come from the germline V gene. The CDR3 protein is CASSTRQGYTDTQYF. CDR3 DNA: TGTGCCAGCAGTACGAGACAGGGCTACACAGATACGCAGTATTTT.

The gene calls are TRBV7-9 and TRBJ2-7; D possibly corresponds to TRBD1 (6 bases). CDR1 is SEHNR, CDR2 FQNEAQ, per germline (reference sequence). The CDR3 sequence is 16 residues long. Trimming removed 5 bases from V and 6 bases from J, with 23 bases in between. The CDR3 sequence: CASSPMAGTSIGEQYF. In DNA, the CDR3 is TGTGCCAGCAGCCCGATGGCCGGGACAAGTATCGGCGAGCAGTACTTC. The full variable domain, its missing parts supplied by reference TRBV7-9 and TRBJ2-7, is DTGVSQNPRHKITKRGQNVTFRCDPISEHNRLYWYRQTLGQGPEFLTYFQNEAQLEKSRLLSDRFSAERPKGSFSTLEIQRTEQGDSAMYLCASSPMAGTSIGEQYFGPGTRLTVT.

This clonotype turned up a few times. The chain carries TRBV6-2 or TRBV6-3 and TRBJ2-3; the match to TRBD2 covers 11 bases. V was clipped by 6 bases and J by 6 bases; unmatched bases: 5. The CDR3 spans 14 residues. Germline CDR1 reads MNHEY; CDR2 reads SVGEGT. CDR3 nucleotide sequence: TGTGCCAGCAGCTCGGGACTAGCGGAGGATACGCAGTATTTT. Translation: CASSSGLAEDTQYF.

The CDR3 DNA sequence: TGTGCCAGCAGGGGGACGGCGGGCCTACAAGAGACCCAGTACTTC. Amino acids: CASRGTAGLQETQYF. The chain links TRBV6-8 to TRBJ2-5; D may match TRBD1 or TRBD2 (5 bases each). Between the trimmed V and J ends, which lost 6 bases and 2 bases, there was a span of 16 bases. Germline CDR1 is MNHGY and CDR2 is SAAAGT. CDR3 length equals 15 residues.

The rearrangement links TRBV9 to TRBJ2-7; D is ambiguous. Germline values: CDR1 SGDLS, CDR2 YYNGEE. Trimming shortened V by 3 bases and J by 0 bases, and 13 bases separated the two germline ends. The CDR3 length is 15 residues. The CDR3 spells CASSAGGISSYEQYF. In DNA, the CDR3 is TGTGCCAGCAGCGCAGGTGGGATTAGCTCCTACGAGCAGTACTTC.

This chain links TRBV12-3 or TRBV12-4 with TRBJ1-5; D uncertain. V was trimmed by 7 bases and J by 3 bases, leaving 13 bases between them. The CDR3 runs 14 residues. The CDR3 DNA reads TGTGCCAGCACCACGGACGGGTACAATCAGCCCCAGCATTTT. It yields the protein CASTTDGYNQPQHF.

A few counts support this clonotype. The V call is TRBV7-6, the J call TRBJ2-1, with 9 bases identical to TRBD2. The germline V gene encodes CDR1 SGHVS and CDR2 FNYEAQ. This CDR3 has 15 amino acids. Losses at the gene ends were 1 base for V and 5 bases for J; bases not matched to a gene: 3. The CDR3 region is CASSLVPSGNNEQFF. CDR3 nucleotides: TGTGCCAGCAGCTTAGTGCCTAGCGGGAACAATGAGCAGTTCTTC. Full variable domain (rest looked up from reference TRBV7-6 and TRBJ2-1): GAGVSQSPRYKVTKRGQDVALRCDPISGHVSLYWYRQALGQGPEFLTYFNYEAQQDKSGLPNDRFSAERPEGSISTLTIQRTEQRDSAMYRCASSLVPSGNNEQFFGPGTRLTVL.

This CDR3 reads CASGTSGGGDTQYF. CDR3 coding DNA: TGTGCCAGCGGGACTAGCGGGGGAGGGGATACGCAGTATTTT. The chain has TRBV12-3 or TRBV12-4 and TRBJ2-3; 14 bases agree with TRBD2. Trimming removed 8 bases from V and 6 bases from J; junction bases left unmatched: 4. The length of the CDR3 is 14 residues.

The chain employs TRBV12-3 or TRBV12-4 and TRBJ2-3, with TRBD2 matching 9 bases. CDR3 size: 16 residues. Trimming cost V 3 bases and J 2 bases; bases outside gene matches: 6. In DNA form, the CDR3 reads TGTGCCAGCAGTTTGCCCAGCGGGGGGCCCACAGATACGCAGTATTTT. Its protein product is CASSLPSGGPTDTQYF.

The chain links TRBV9 to TRBJ2-3; possibly TRBD2 for D (5 bases). From germline, CDR1 is SGDLS and CDR2 YYNGEE. CDR3 length: 13 residues. Trimming removed 1 base at V and 5 bases at J, with 8 bases between. CDR3 bases: TGTGCCAGCAGCGTATCCGGGATAGATACGCAGTATTTT. Its translation is CASSVSGIDTQYF.

This clonotype appeared a few times. The V and J genes are TRBV12-3 or TRBV12-4 and TRBJ2-7, with 14 bases that match TRBD2. The CDR3 length is 16 residues. Trimming removed 2 bases from V and 6 bases from J; junction bases left unmatched: 6. CDR3 sequence: CASSLWTSGRSCEQYF. DNA of the CDR3: TGTGCCAGCAGTTTATGGACTAGCGGGAGGAGCTGCGAGCAGTACTTC.

V and J are TRBV5-1 and TRBJ2-3, with a weak D call TRBD2 (5 bases). V was cut by 2 bases and J by 1 base, with 11 bases left in between. This CDR3 is built from 15 residues. Germline-derived CDR1 and CDR2 are SGHRS and YFSETQ. Written as DNA, the CDR3 is TGCGCCAGCAGCTTTCTAAGCGGCGGCACAGATACGCAGTATTTT. Translating it yields CASSFLSGGTDTQYF. Using reference TRBV5-1 and TRBJ2-3 for the parts outside the CDR3, the full variable domain is KAGVTQTPRYLIKTRGQQVTLSCSPISGHRSVSWYQQTPGQGLQFLFEYFSETQRNKGNFPGRFSGRQFSNSRSEMNVSTLELGDSALYLCASSFLSGGTDTQYFGPGTRLTVL.

V and J are TRBV20-1 and TRBJ2-7; 7 bases map to TRBD1. V trimming: 6 bases; J trimming: 3 bases; junction bases outside the gene matches: 5. The CDR3 is 12 amino acids. CDR1 is DFQATT, CDR2 SNEGSKA, per germline (reference sequence). CDR3 in amino acids: CSAEPGGYEQYF. The CDR3 DNA reads TGCAGTGCCGAACCAGGGGGCTACGAGCAGTACTTC.

This clonotype was counted a single time. The V call is TRBV6-5, the J call TRBJ2-5; unclear D gene. Germline-derived CDR1 and CDR2 are MNHEY and SVGAGI. Trimming stripped 6 bases from V and 5 bases from J, with 10 bases between. CDR3 length equals 12 residues. The CDR3 DNA is TGTGCCAGCAGGAATCTCCATGAGACCCAGTACTTC. Protein sequence: CASRNLHETQYF.

The genes are TRBV28 and TRBJ2-7, with D uncertain. CDR1 and CDR2 (germline): MDHEN, SYDVKM. This CDR3 region has 16 residues. V lost 2 bases to trimming and J lost 0 bases, with 14 bases between them. The CDR3 DNA follows: TGTGCCAGCAGTTTACCCTCCGGACGGGTCTCCTACGAGCAGTACTTC. It encodes CASSLPSGRVSYEQYF.

The table lists this clonotype with many counts. The V call is TRBV7-9, the J call TRBJ2-3; 9 bases match TRBD2. The CDR3 sequence is 17 residues long. CDR1 and CDR2 (germline): SEHNR, FQNEAQ (reference sequence). Unmatched junction bases numbered 11, after V lost 5 bases and J lost 2 bases. This chain's CDR3 is CASSTNGAGGFTDTQYF. The CDR3 DNA reads as TGTGCCAGCAGCACGAATGGAGCGGGAGGTTTCACAGATACGCAGTATTTT.

The sample holds a few counts of this clonotype. The genes are TRBV5-6 and TRBJ2-2, with D tentatively TRBD1 (6 bases). This CDR3 has 16 amino acids. CDR1 is SGHDT and CDR2 is YYEEEE in the germline V gene. Trimming took off 0 bases at V and 2 bases at J, with 11 bases between the two ends. The CDR3 reads CASSLAVRGNTGELFF. The CDR3 coding sequence is TGTGCCAGCAGCTTGGCCGTCAGGGGCAACACCGGGGAGCTGTTTTTT.

This rearrangement joins TRBV27 to TRBJ1-1; maybe TRBD1 (6 bases). V was cut by 1 base and J by 5 bases, with 17 bases left in between. Germline CDR1 and CDR2: MNHEY and SMNVEV (reference sequence). The CDR3 loop spans 16 amino acids. This CDR3 is CASSLFWGAGYTEAFF. As DNA, the CDR3 is TGTGCCAGCAGTTTATTCTGGGGGGCGGGATATACTGAAGCTTTCTTT.

Written as DNA, the CDR3 is TGTGCCAGCAGTGCCGCTTCCTACACTGAAGCTTTCTTT. It codes for CASSAASYTEAFF. The chain links TRBV12-3 or TRBV12-4 to TRBJ1-1; D unclear. V lost 5 bases and J 3 bases, leaving 10 bases between the germline ends. The CDR3 loop spans 13 amino acids.